Following are 32 T cell receptor beta chains from one sample sequenced in a study of metastatic and nonmetastatic thyroid tumors. Patients were all untreated before their thyroid surgery. MiXCR was used by TCRdb to re-call the PCR reads. In the table there are 40,000 or so clones, about a sixth of which are singletons. The sequencing sample was made of tumor tissue. These receptors all come from a female donor with papillary thyroid cancer or a benign thyroid nodule (not recorded which). Some clones in this sample may be carry-over from other donors' samples.

This clone was detected ten times or more. The chain is built from TRBV11-1 and TRBJ2-1, with TRBD2 identical over 8 bases. This CDR3 has 17 amino acids. The V segment lost 9 bases and the J segment 3 bases; nucleotides outside the gene matches: 16. Germline values: CDR1 SGHAT, CDR2 FQDESV (reference sequence). The CDR3 nucleotides read TGTGCCAGTCAGCGGCTTGGAGGACTAGCAGACTACAATGAGCAGTTCTTC. This gives the protein CASQRLGGLADYNEQFF.

As for this clone: Germline and junction disagree at one end, which may indicate a read error. The chain combines TRBV12-3 or TRBV12-4 with TRBJ2-3; 12 bases are shared with TRBD2. The CDR3 covers 17 residues. In DNA, the CDR3 is TGTGCCAGAAGCCCACGACTACTAGCGGGAGGATCAGATAAGCAGTATTTT. As protein: CARSPRLLAGGSDKQYF.

V and J are TRBV30 and TRBJ2-3, with D perhaps matching TRBD1 (6 bases). The germline gives CDR1 GTSNPN, CDR2 SVGIG (reference sequence). The CDR3 spans 14 residues. Deletions cut 4 bases from V and 3 bases from J, with 14 bases between. The CDR3 coding sequence is TGTGCCTGGAAACAGGGCCTACTGACAGATACGCAGTATTTT. This sequence encodes CAWKQGLLTDTQYF.

This clone was seen ten or more times. The CDR3 DNA follows: TGTGCTAGTGGTTTGAGGGGGGCGGACACTGAAGCTTTCTTT. Protein: CASGLRGADTEAFF. The chain joins TRBV12-5 to TRBJ1-1, with a weak D call TRBD1 (6 bases). V dropped 2 bases and J dropped 3 bases, with 10 bases sitting between them. Germline CDR1 LGHNT, CDR2 FRNRAP. The CDR3 consists of 14 residues.

Many counts were recorded for this clone. The chain is built from TRBV7-3 and TRBJ2-2; 11 bases fit TRBD2. CDR3 length: 17 amino acids. Germline CDR1 SGHTA, CDR2 FQGTGA. V lost 6 bases and J lost 4; bases outside the gene matches: 10. CDR3 in amino acids: CASSARPGLAGTGELFF. CDR3 sequence (DNA): TGTGCCAGCAGTGCGCGGCCCGGACTAGCGGGCACCGGGGAGCTGTTTTTT.

This clone was detected many times. This chain links TRBV9 with TRBJ2-7, with D unclear. CDR3 length: 13 residues. The germline CDR1 and CDR2 sequences are SGDLS and YYNGEE. V lost 4 bases and J lost 7, with 15 bases in between. The CDR3 reads CASSSRLVGEQYF. The CDR3 DNA follows: TGTGCCAGCAGCTCTAGACTGGTCGGAGAGCAGTACTTC. Using reference TRBV9 and TRBJ2-7 for the parts outside the CDR3, the full variable domain is DSGVTQTPKHLITATGQRVTLRCSPRSGDLSVYWYQQSLDQGLQFLIQYYNGEERAKGNILERFSAQQFPDLHSELNLSSLELGDSALYFCASSSRLVGEQYFGPGTRLTVT.

This clone was detected many times. The genes are TRBV4-1 and TRBJ2-1; 7 bases map to TRBD2. The germline V gene has CDR1 MGHRA and CDR2 YSYEKL. J lost 4 bases, V lost 1 base, and 7 bases had no gene match. The CDR3 sequence is 16 residues long. The CDR3 sequence is CASSQGPLAAYNEQFF. In nucleotides, the CDR3 is TGCGCCAGCAGCCAAGGTCCCCTAGCGGCTTACAATGAGCAGTTCTTC.

This clone was seen only once. One end of the junction fails to match germline, which may point to a read error. The chain has TRBV5-6 and TRBJ2-3; D is ambiguous. The CDR3 sequence is 13 residues long. The germline CDR1 and CDR2 sequences are SGHDT and YYEEEE. CDR3 coding DNA: TGTGCCAGCAGCTTGAAGGGAACAGATGCGCAGTATTTT. Protein product: CASSLKGTDAQYF.

This clone was seen repeatedly, ten times or more. The rearrangement joins TRBV5-4 to TRBJ2-1, with D possibly matching TRBD2 (6 bases). The CDR3 totals 14 residues. Germline V lookup: CDR1 SGHNT, CDR2 YYREEE (reference sequence). V was clipped by 0 bases and J by 5 bases, with 9 bases between them. This CDR3 reads CASSLGRGNNEQFF. CDR3 nucleotide sequence: TGTGCCAGCAGCTTGGGTCGGGGGAACAATGAGCAGTTCTTC.

This clone was picked up many times. The V and J genes are TRBV6-2 or TRBV6-3 and TRBJ1-1; D possibly corresponds to TRBD1 (5 bases). The CDR3 has 12 amino acids. Trimming stripped 2 bases from V and 6 bases from J, with 7 bases between. Germline CDR1 reads MNHEY; CDR2 reads SVGEGT. The CDR3 here is CASSYRGPEAFF. In DNA form, the CDR3 reads TGTGCCAGCAGTTACAGGGGACCTGAAGCTTTCTTT.

The chain employs TRBV12-3 or TRBV12-4 and TRBJ1-2; 8 bases align to TRBD1. V shed 10 bases and J 5 bases; nucleotides not matched to a gene: 9. The CDR3 spans 13 residues. For the CDR3, the DNA is TGTGCCATCCAGGACAGGGTGCCTTATGGCTACACCTTC. Translated, it gives CAIQDRVPYGYTF.

This clone has a count of ten or more. The chain is built from TRBV3-1 and TRBJ2-3, with D unclear. The germline V gene encodes CDR1 LGHDT and CDR2 YNNKEL (reference sequence). The V end lost 1 base, the J end lost 5 bases, and 4 bases lay between the germline ends. The CDR3 runs to 12 residues. CDR3 sequence: CASSQVRDTQYF. The CDR3 DNA reads as TGTGCCAGCAGCCAAGTGCGAGATACGCAGTATTTT.

This clone appeared many times. V and J are TRBV20-1 and TRBJ2-1; no clear D gene. This CDR3 has 13 residues. V dropped 3 bases and J dropped 2 bases, with 8 bases sitting between them. Germline V lookup: CDR1 DFQATT, CDR2 SNEGSKA (reference sequence). The CDR3 DNA is TGCAGTGCTAGTACCCCGCCCTACAATGAGCAGTTCTTC. Its protein product is CSASTPPYNEQFF.

This clone was detected many times. The genes are TRBV11-1 and TRBJ1-3, with D perhaps TRBD1 (6 bases). This CDR3 contains 16 residues. V lost 4 bases to trimming and J lost 0 bases, with 13 bases between them. In germline, CDR1 is SGHAT, CDR2 FQDESV (reference sequence). DNA for the CDR3: TGTGCCAGCAGCTCAATCAAAGGGGGCTCTGGAAACACCATATATTTT. Protein sequence: CASSSIKGGSGNTIYF. Looking up the rest from reference TRBV11-1 and TRBJ1-3 gives the full variable domain: EAEVAQSPRYKITEKSQAVAFWCDPISGHATLYWYRQILGQGPELLVQFQDESVVDDSQLPKDRFSAERLKGVDSTLKIQPAELGDSAMYLCASSSIKGGSGNTIYFGEGSWLTVV.

This clone occurred many times. This chain joins TRBV11-2 and TRBJ2-7; TRBD1 is a possible D gene (5 bases). With 3 bases removed from V and 3 bases from J, the gap between germline ends came to 12 bases. CDR3 length: 14 residues. Germline V lookup: CDR1 SGHAT, CDR2 FQNNGV. CDR3 DNA: TGTGCCAGCAGCTTCGGCTGGGGCGGCTACGAGCAGTACTTC. Its protein is CASSFGWGGYEQYF.

The sample holds many counts of this clone. The V gene is TRBV6-5, the J gene TRBJ1-5; D might be TRBD1 (5 bases). CDR3 length: 15 amino acids. Deletions cut 2 bases from V and 4 bases from J, with 12 bases between. CDR1 and CDR2 from the germline V gene are MNHEY and SVGAGI. In DNA form, the CDR3 reads TGTGCCAGCAGTTACCGACATGACAGTAATCAGCCCCAGCATTTT. Translation gives CASSYRHDSNQPQHF.

In its sample, this clone was seen a few times. J is TRBJ1-5 and V is TRBV6-5; possibly TRBD1 for D (5 bases). The germline V and J ends were trimmed by 5 bases and 10 bases, with 15 bases remaining between them. Germline lookup yields CDR1 MNHEY and CDR2 SVGAGI. The CDR3 contains 13 residues. The CDR3 DNA reads TGTGCCAGCAGTAGGTGCCTCCGGGGCCCCCAGCATTTT. Encoded protein: CASSRCLRGPQHF.

The chain carries TRBV6-5 and TRBJ1-2; possible D gene TRBD1, 6 bases. V was trimmed by 3 bases and J by 10 bases, leaving 15 bases between them. The CDR3 is made up of 13 amino acids. Germline V lookup: CDR1 MNHEY, CDR2 SVGAGI. In nucleotides, the CDR3 is TGTGCCAGCAGTTATGCGACAGGATTCGACTACACCTTC. Translating gives CASSYATGFDYTF.

This clone came up many times. This chain connects TRBV11-2 to TRBJ2-2, with D maybe TRBD1 (6 bases). From germline, CDR1 is SGHAT and CDR2 FQNNGV. The CDR3 loop spans 14 amino acids. The V end was cut by 4 bases, the J end by 6 bases, with 12 bases between. CDR3 sequence reads: CASSSNRVSGELFF. The DNA of the CDR3 is TGTGCCAGCAGCTCGAACAGGGTCTCCGGGGAGCTGTTTTTT.

Many counts were recorded for this clone. The chain carries TRBV10-3 and TRBJ2-1; 8 bases are shared with TRBD2. With V trimmed by 3 bases and J by 3 bases, 1 base remained unmatched. The germline V gene has CDR1 ENHRY and CDR2 SYGVKD. This CDR3 is 14 amino acids long. CDR3 coding DNA: TGTGCCATCAGTGATAGCGGGAACTACAATGAGCAGTTCTTC. It codes for CAISDSGNYNEQFF.

A single count supports this clone. The rearrangement links TRBV3-1 to TRBJ1-5; perhaps TRBD1 as D (6 bases). This CDR3 comprises 15 residues. V lost 4 bases and J 2 bases, leaving 12 bases between the germline ends. Germline V gene data show CDR1 as LGHDT and CDR2 as YNNKEL (reference sequence). The CDR3: CASSRTEGGNQPQHF. Written as DNA, the CDR3 is TGTGCCAGCAGCCGGACCGAGGGGGGCAATCAGCCCCAGCATTTT. Complete variable domain (other parts from reference TRBV3-1 and TRBJ1-5): DTAVSQTPKYLVTQMGNDKSIKCEQNLGHDTMYWYKQDSKKFLKIMFSYNNKELIINETVPNRFSPKSPDKAHLNLHINSLELGDSAVYFCASSRTEGGNQPQHFGDGTRLSIL.

Regarding this clone: Just one base apart from a much larger clone, this may be a read error. The V and J genes are TRBV7-3 and TRBJ2-1; D may be TRBD1 or TRBD2 (5 bases each). CDR1 and CDR2 from the germline V gene are SGHTA and FQGTGA. CDR3 length equals 13 residues. CDR3 sequence: CASSYRGGGEQFF. The CDR3, as DNA: TGTGCCAGCAGCTATAGGGGTGGGGGTGAGCAGTTTTTC.

This clone was counted ten times or more. V and J are TRBV9 and TRBJ1-6, with D hard to call. This CDR3 is 14 amino acids long. Germline V gives CDR1 SGDLS, CDR2 YYNGEE. Trimming took off 8 bases at V and 8 bases at J, with 17 bases between the two ends. CDR3 sequence (DNA): TGTGCCAGTCGCGGGGTGGACCTTTATTCACCCCTCCACTTT. Translated: CASRGVDLYSPLHF.

To note about this clone: Sequence at one end of the junction differs from germline and may be a read error. The rearrangement joins TRBV11-1 to TRBJ2-3, with 8 nucleotides matching TRBD2. Germline values: CDR1 SGHAT, CDR2 FQDESV (reference sequence). This CDR3 is 16 amino acids long. This CDR3 reads CSSSLQTGGPGDTQYF. CDR3 in DNA: TGTTCCAGCAGCTTACAGACGGGAGGGCCGGGAGATACGCAGTATTTT.

This clone has only a few counts. In this CDR3 the conserved last residue, phenylalanine or tryptophan, is missing, so a read error is likely. This chain's CDR3 is CSAIHELNQPQHS. The CDR3 nucleotides read TGCAGTGCCATCCACGAACTAAATCAGCCCCAGCATTCT. V is TRBV20-1 and J is TRBJ1-5; D not certain. V was clipped by 6 bases and J by 4 bases, with 13 bases between them. The CDR3 is 13 residues long. Germline CDR1 and CDR2: DFQATT and SNEGSKA (reference sequence).

With respect to this clone: A read error may explain this, as a much larger clone is one base away. The rearrangement links TRBV10-2 to TRBJ2-3; possible D gene TRBD1, 6 bases. The ends were cut back, 7 bases at V and 4 bases at J, with 12 bases in the middle. CDR1 is WSHSY and CDR2 is SAAADI in the germline V gene. There are 13 residues in the CDR3. CDR3 nucleotide sequence: TGCGCCAGCAAGCAGGGGCGGTCAGATACGCAGTATTTT. Amino acid sequence: CASKQGRSDTQYF.

This clone appeared a single time. The chain recombines TRBV30 with TRBJ2-1, with D possibly called TRBD1 or TRBD2 (6 bases each). CDR1 and CDR2 from the germline V gene are GTSNPN and SVGIG (reference sequence). The V and J ends lost 7 bases and 6 bases respectively, with 13 bases between them. The CDR3 runs to 12 residues. CDR3 amino acids: CASGASINEQFF. The CDR3 DNA reads as TGTGCCTCGGGGGCCTCGATCAATGAGCAGTTCTTC.

This clone was detected many times. V gene TRBV4-3 combines with J gene TRBJ1-6; 7 nucleotides agree with TRBD1. The J segment lost 6 bases and the V segment lost 5 bases, leaving 4 bases of the junction unmatched. The CDR3 loop spans 14 amino acids. Germline loops: CDR1 LGHNA, CDR2 YSLEER. CDR3 amino acids: CASSEGQRNSPLHF. Written as DNA, the CDR3 is TGCGCCAGCAGCGAGGGACAGCGTAATTCACCCCTCCACTTT.

This chain joins TRBV12-3 or TRBV12-4 and TRBJ2-7, with D possibly matching TRBD1 (6 bases). The CDR3 consists of 15 residues. With 7 bases removed from V and 5 bases from J, the gap between germline ends came to 21 bases. The chain's CDR3 is CASIFGTSSVHEQYF. CDR3 nucleotide sequence: TGTGCCAGCATCTTTGGGACAAGTAGTGTCCACGAGCAGTACTTC.

J is TRBJ2-7 and V is TRBV20-1, with unresolved D. Trimming stripped 5 bases from V and 6 bases from J, with 20 bases between. This CDR3 is built from 14 residues. The V gene's germline CDR1 is DFQATT and CDR2 SNEGSKA (reference sequence). The CDR3 DNA reads TGCAGTGCTCCCAAGTGTATATGTCGGCTCGAGCAGTACTTC. As protein: CSAPKCICRLEQYF.

This clone was recorded at least ten times. The gene calls are TRBV19 and TRBJ1-5; D is ambiguous. The CDR3 is 16 residues long. CDR1 and CDR2 (germline): LNHDA, SQIVND (reference sequence). V shed 5 bases and J shed 6 bases, with 20 bases lying between them. CDR3 sequence (DNA): TGTGCCAGTAGTCCCACCCAGGCCCCCAGCGGTCAGCCCCAGCATTTT. Its protein product is CASSPTQAPSGQPQHF.

Ten or more counts support this clone. The V call is TRBV3-1, the J call TRBJ2-7; D is possibly TRBD1 or TRBD2 (6 bases each). The germline V gene has CDR1 LGHDT and CDR2 YNNKEL (reference sequence). The length of the CDR3 is 17 residues. Trimming pared 1 base from V and 5 bases from J, leaving 21 bases between. The CDR3 sequence: CASSQGDPQGTGNEQYF. The CDR3 coding sequence is TGTGCCAGCAGCCAAGGGGACCCTCAGGGGACTGGGAACGAGCAGTACTTC.